Shown below are 10 T cell receptor beta chains from a single sample sequenced in a study of T-cell reconstitution after alpha-beta-depleted transplantation in children. Unique molecular identifiers were used to barcode this TCRbeta library. MiXCR, applied by TCRdb to the PCR reads, yields one record per CDR3 protein. The sample has almost 500,000 distinct CDR3 sequences, over 9.5% seen once; the top ten hold approximately 2%. The source was PBMCs, collected before TCRalphabeta/CD19-depleted stem cell transplant. The receptors originated from a child younger than 10 with inherited bone marrow failure, due to receive a stem cell transplant.

For this clonotype: The CDR3 does not close with the conserved phenylalanine or tryptophan, likely indicating a read error. The chain carries TRBV11-2 and TRBJ1-4; the D gene is possibly TRBD1 (6 bases). V was shortened by 5 bases and J by 5 bases, with 15 bases between the two germline ends. The germline gives CDR1 SGHAT, CDR2 FQNNGV. This CDR3 has 15 residues. DNA for the CDR3: TGTGCCAGCAGCCCCTGGGACACCATAAATGAAAAACTGTTTATT. It translates to CASSPWDTINEKLFI.

The chain is built from TRBV7-9 and TRBJ2-7; TRBD1 aligns across 7 bases. V lost 1 base to trimming and J lost 5 bases; unmatched junction nucleotides: 5. CDR1 SEHNR and CDR2 FQNEAQ come from the germline V gene (reference sequence). This CDR3 region has 14 residues. CDR3 residues: CASSLGVGGDEQYF. CDR3 nucleotide sequence: TGTGCCAGCAGCTTAGGGGTAGGGGGCGACGAGCAGTACTTC.

This clonotype was detected ten times or more. The chain recombines TRBV10-3 with TRBJ2-1; TRBD2 is a possible D gene (6 bases). Trimming pared 3 bases from V and 6 bases from J, leaving 18 bases between. There are 16 residues in the CDR3. Germline CDR1 reads ENHRY; CDR2 reads SYGVKD. The CDR3 here is CAISEAGRVRGNEQFF. The CDR3 DNA reads TGTGCCATCAGTGAAGCGGGCAGGGTAAGGGGCAATGAGCAGTTCTTC.

This clonotype was observed at least ten times. In nucleotides, the CDR3 is TGTGCCAGCAGTTTGGATCCCTACGAGCAGTACTTC. Protein product: CASSLDPYEQYF. This chain connects TRBV12-3 or TRBV12-4 to TRBJ2-7; D remains unclear. The CDR3 totals 12 residues. Trimming took off 3 bases at V and 2 bases at J, with 5 bases between the two ends.

This clonotype came up many times. This rearrangement joins TRBV29-1 to TRBJ2-1; 15 bases agree with TRBD2. The germline gives CDR1 SQVTM, CDR2 ANQGSEA. Germline trimming cut 6 bases from V and 7 bases from J; bases unmatched to any gene: 16. The CDR3 extends over 18 amino acids. DNA of the CDR3: TGCAGCGTCGCGGGACTAGCGGGAGGATCTGTCACGTTGAATGAGCAGTTCTTC. This sequence encodes CSVAGLAGGSVTLNEQFF.

J is TRBJ2-7 and V is TRBV9; 8 nucleotides match TRBD1. Germline values: CDR1 SGDLS, CDR2 YYNGEE. J gave up 3 bases and V 2 bases, and 7 bases lay outside the gene matches. The length of the CDR3 is 15 residues. The CDR3 region has the DNA TGTGCCAGCAGCGTTGGTGGGACAGGCGACTACGAGCAGTACTTC. Translation: CASSVGGTGDYEQYF.

This clonotype has ten or more counts. This chain connects TRBV20-1 to TRBJ2-1, with TRBD2 as a possible D gene (6 bases). V lost 6 bases to trimming and J lost 6 bases, with 18 bases between them. This CDR3 has 14 amino acids. Looked up from germline, CDR1 is DFQATT and CDR2 is SNEGSKA (reference sequence). The CDR3 sequence is CSAAGRTNLNEQFF. The DNA of the CDR3 is TGCAGTGCCGCGGGACGGACAAACCTCAATGAGCAGTTCTTC.

This clonotype was picked up a small number of times. V is TRBV6-5 and J is TRBJ2-6; 7 nucleotides match TRBD1. The CDR3 extends over 15 amino acids. Trimming cost V 2 bases and J 16 bases; bases outside gene matches: 14. Germline loops: CDR1 MNHEY, CDR2 SVGAGI. The CDR3 sequence: CASSYPQTGTVGLTF. As DNA, the CDR3 is TGTGCCAGCAGTTACCCCCAAACCGGGACAGTCGGGCTGACTTTC.

There are a few counts of this clonotype. This chain connects TRBV7-9 to TRBJ2-7, with 10 bases fitting TRBD2. Germline V gene sequence: CDR1 SEHNR, CDR2 FQNEAQ (reference sequence). CDR3 length: 15 residues. The junction had 9 bases not matched to a gene; V was cut back by 5 bases and J by 5 bases. CDR3 DNA: TGTGCCAGCAGCCATTCGGGACTAGCGTACCACGAGCAGTACTTC. Protein: CASSHSGLAYHEQYF.

This clonotype was found many times. The genes are TRBV5-1 and TRBJ2-3, with 11 bases lining up with TRBD2. The CDR3 runs 17 residues. The V gene's germline CDR1 is SGHRS and CDR2 YFSETQ. The V segment lost 0 bases and the J segment 1 base; nucleotides outside the gene matches: 4. The CDR3 here is CASSLELAGGGTDTQYF. The CDR3 bases are TGCGCCAGCAGCTTGGAGCTAGCGGGAGGAGGCACAGATACGCAGTATTTT. The full variable domain, with the rest looked up from reference TRBV5-1 and TRBJ2-3, is KAGVTQTPRYLIKTRGQQVTLSCSPISGHRSVSWYQQTPGQGLQFLFEYFSETQRNKGNFPGRFSGRQFSNSRSEMNVSTLELGDSALYLCASSLELAGGGTDTQYFGPGTRLTVL.